Listed below are T cell receptor beta chains from one sample, sequenced in a study of CD8+ T cells in alopecia areata. The data were produced by immunoSEQ multiplex PCR, yet TCRdb's version contains in-frame clones alone and is incomplete. The repertoire has around 170,000 clones, roughly half of them found once; the top ten carry around 9.1%. The material sequenced was CD8+ T cells sorted from blood, taken at week 52, from a patient treated with tofacitinib. All receptors derive from a human donor with alopecia areata. CDR3s include the opening cysteine and the closing phenylalanine or tryptophan. Each record gives: D gene, J gene, V gene, clone size, CDR3 protein, CDR3 DNA. A D gene is named only where the DNA matches it firmly. Where a row states a size, it is once, few, many or the class of an expanded clone; other rows omit it.

>TRBD1|TRBJ2-1|TRBV9|-
CASSPLQGVRDEQFF
TGTGCCAGCAGCCCCCTCCAGGGGGTACGCGATGAGCAGTTCTTC
>TRBD2|TRBJ2-1|TRBV14|-
CASSQTSGGYNEQFF
TGTGCCAGCAGCCAGACTAGCGGGGGTTACAATGAGCAGTTCTTC
>-|TRBJ1-2|TRBV30|once
CAWSPLGGDGYTF
TGTGCCTGGAGTCCTCTTGGAGGGGATGGCTACACCTTC
>-|TRBJ2-7|TRBV5-6|-
CASSLEGGRDYEQYF
TGTGCCAGCAGCTTGGAAGGGGGTAGAGACTACGAGCAGTACTTC
>-|TRBJ2-6|TRBV29-1|-
CSVSGEDSGANVLTF
TGCAGCGTTTCTGGAGAAGACTCTGGGGCCAACGTCCTGACTTTC
>-|TRBJ1-3|TRBV6-5|few
CASSQGTGILSF
TGTGCCAGCAGCCAGGGTACGGGGATCTTGAGTTTT
>-|TRBJ1-2|TRBV6-5|few
CASSPDWGYGYTF
TGTGCCAGCAGCCCAGACTGGGGGTATGGCTACACCTTC
>TRBD1|TRBJ1-1|TRBV19|-
CASSGTANTEAFF
TGTGCCAGTTCCGGGACAGCGAACACTGAAGCTTTCTTT
>-|TRBJ2-3|TRBV7-9|-
CASSPTTGRDTDTQYF
TGTGCCAGCAGCCCGACGACAGGGCGGGACACAGATACGCAGTATTTT
>-|TRBJ1-5|TRBV30|-
CAWSGDTMQPQHF
TGTGCCTGGAGTGGGGACACCATGCAGCCCCAGCATTTT
>-|TRBJ2-7|TRBV5-1|-
CASSFGGASSYEQYF
TGCGCCAGCAGCTTCGGCGGGGCTAGCTCCTACGAGCAGTACTTC
>TRBD1|TRBJ2-3|TRBV5-1|few
CASSLTGGIADTQYF
TGCGCCAGCAGCCTGACAGGGGGCATCGCAGATACGCAGTATTTT
>TRBD1|TRBJ1-1|TRBV10-3|-
CAIFAGGKTEAFF
TGTGCCATCTTCGCAGGGGGCAAAACTGAAGCTTTCTTT
>TRBD2|TRBJ2-7|TRBV4-3|few
CASSPSRVAGGYEQYF
TGCGCCAGCAGTCCGTCGAGAGTGGCGGGGGGCTACGAGCAGTACTTC
>-|TRBJ1-6|TRBV5-1|many
CASSSGTENSPLHF
TGCGCCAGCAGCTCCGGGACCGAAAATTCACCCCTCCACTTT
>TRBD1|TRBJ2-3|TRBV6-6|-
CASGRDRDTDTQYF
TGTGCCAGCGGCCGGGACAGGGACACAGATACGCAGTATTTT
>-|TRBJ2-7|TRBV6-1|-
CASSPPGGTYEQYF
TGTGCCAGCAGCCCCCCTGGGGGAACCTACGAGCAGTACTTC
>-|TRBJ2-5|TRBV4-3|few
CASSQAQGWAETQYF
TGCGCCAGCAGCCAAGCCCAAGGGTGGGCAGAGACCCAGTACTTC
>-|TRBJ1-2|TRBV2|once
CARKPGQGYGYTF
TGTGCCAGAAAACCCGGGCAGGGATATGGCTACACCTTC
>-|TRBJ2-3|TRBV4-1|few
CASSQARDGPDTQYF
TGTGCCAGCAGCCAAGCACGGGACGGCCCAGATACGCAGTATTTT
>TRBD1|TRBJ2-2|TRBV27|-
CASSLWTGWNTGELFF
TGTGCCAGCAGCCTTTGGACAGGGTGGAACACCGGGGAGCTGTTTTTT
>TRBD1|TRBJ2-7|TRBV10-3|-
CAISETRGQGSAYEQYF
TGTGCCATCAGTGAGACTCGAGGACAGGGTTCGGCCTACGAGCAGTACTTC
>-|TRBJ1-1|TRBV7-2|-
CASSAPGRMNTEAFF
TGTGCCAGCAGCGCCCCGGGACGGATGAACACTGAAGCTTTCTTT
>-|TRBJ2-5|TRBV6-5|few
CASSSRYETQYF
TGTGCCAGCAGTTCACGCTACGAGACCCAGTACTTC
>-|TRBJ2-7|TRBV7-9|-
CASSLEGLYEQYF
TGTGCCAGCAGCTTAGAAGGCTTGTACGAGCAGTACTTC
>-|TRBJ2-3|TRBV27|-
CASSLYGDTQYF
TGTGCCAGCAGTTTATATGGGGATACGCAGTATTTT
>-|TRBJ2-7|TRBV7-9|-
CASSLGQGNPGEQYF
TGTGCCAGCAGCTTAGGGCAGGGTAATCCGGGGGAGCAGTACTTC
>-|TRBJ1-1|TRBV5-6|-
CASSLSYTGDTEAFF
TGTGCCAGCAGCTTGTCGTACACTGGGGACACTGAAGCTTTCTTT